This TCR beta chain was found in a study of T cells after yellow fever vaccination. Study-wide results and caveats: It was a weaker secondary response, yet one that peaked faster, at day 5 versus 15. From the bulk population, abundant clonotypes could contaminate and appear within FACS-sorted repertoires.

This clonotype has at least ten counts. The target antigen is unknown. TCRdb called the 5' RACE reads again in MiXCR, with one record for every CDR3 protein. The table has 250,000 to 300,000 distinct CDR3 sequences, about 5% seen once; the top ten hold around 3.3%. This CDR3 spans 15 amino acids. Germline CDR1 MNHEY, CDR2 SVGAGI. With 5 bases removed from V and 3 bases from J, the gap between germline ends came to 14 bases. The specimen was CD4+ T cells sorted from PBMCs, collected on the day of the yellow fever booster vaccination. The rearrangement links TRBV6-5 to TRBJ1-5; maybe TRBD1 (6 bases). The clonotype was recovered from a man aged 18 to 30 who received the YFV17D yellow fever vaccine. CDR3 in amino acids: CASSRTADTNQPQHF. CDR3 bases: TGTGCCAGCAGTAGGACAGCCGATACCAATCAGCCCCAGCATTTT.